What follows are 29 T cell receptor beta chains derived from one specimen sequenced in a study of human T cells and chemical hapten exposure. MiXCR, run by TCRdb on the RACE reads, gives a single entry per CDR3 protein. The table lists some 250,000 distinct CDR3 sequences, about 7.7% of them singletons, with 0.9% to 1.5% in the top ten. Time point defined: pre-sensitization, week 0. Documented treatment: therapeutic diphenylcyclopropenone sensitization with weekly scalp DPC. Here the sequenced sample was whole blood, taken in connection with sensitization to the hapten diphenylcyclopropenone (DPC). The receptors shown here come from a young man with alopecia areata. Some clones in this sample may be carry-over from other donors' samples.

The sample holds many counts of this clonotype. This sequence joins TRBV7-2 and TRBJ1-6; 9 positions agree with TRBD1. J was trimmed by 7 bases and V by 4 bases; bases with no gene match: 5. This CDR3 has 15 residues. Germline assignment: CDR1 SGHTA and CDR2 FQGNSA. CDR3 sequence: CASSSSGTGNSPLHF. The DNA of the CDR3 is TGTGCCAGCAGCTCCTCCGGGACAGGGAATTCACCCCTCCACTTT.

The table lists this clonotype with many counts. V and J are TRBV4-3 and TRBJ2-7, with no clear D. V shed 0 bases and J shed 6 bases, with 15 bases lying between them. Germline CDR1 reads LGHNA; CDR2 reads YSLEER. The CDR3 is 15 residues long. CDR3 in DNA: TGCGCCAGCAGCCAAGATCAGCTAGATAGTTTCGAGCAGTACTTC. Protein sequence: CASSQDQLDSFEQYF.

This clonotype appeared a few times. The CDR3: CASSYSPTSGGSTDTQYF. CDR3 coding DNA: TGTGCCAGCAGTTACTCACCGACTAGCGGGGGATCGACAGATACGCAGTATTTT. The chain employs TRBV6-2 or TRBV6-3 and TRBJ2-3; 12 bases agree with TRBD2. Germline V gene lookup returns CDR1 MNHEY and CDR2 SVGEGT. The CDR3 covers 18 residues. V shed 0 bases, J shed 3 bases, and the junction held 7 bases outside the gene matches.

The table lists this clonotype with many counts. The chain joins TRBV12-3 or TRBV12-4 to TRBJ2-6; D remains unclear. V lost 1 base, J lost 3 bases, and 4 bases lay in between. The CDR3 length is 14 residues. The CDR3 spells CASSLDSGANVLTF. The CDR3 DNA reads TGTGCCAGCAGTTTAGATAGTGGGGCCAACGTCCTGACTTTC.

This clonotype was detected a few times. This rearrangement joins TRBV10-3 to TRBJ1-1; D not certain. Between the trimmed V and J ends, which lost 0 bases and 6 bases, there was a span of 11 bases. CDR3 length equals 14 residues. Looked up from germline, CDR1 is ENHRY and CDR2 is SYGVKD. CDR3 coding DNA: TGTGCCATCAGTGAGTCGGAGGAAAGCGCTGAAGCTTTCTTT. Protein sequence: CAISESEESAEAFF.

This sequence joins TRBV12-5 and TRBJ2-1; no clear D gene. The CDR3 runs 14 residues. The germline V gene has CDR1 LGHNT and CDR2 FRNRAP. The V end lost 0 bases, the J end lost 4 bases, and 7 bases lay between the germline ends. The CDR3 sequence is CASGLVPEYNEQFF. The DNA of the CDR3 is TGTGCTAGTGGTTTGGTACCAGAGTACAATGAGCAGTTCTTC.

The rearrangement joins TRBV3-1 to TRBJ2-7; TRBD1 agrees at 9 bases. CDR1 LGHDT and CDR2 YNNKEL come from the germline V gene (reference sequence). This CDR3 contains 15 residues. The J segment lost 10 bases and the V segment lost 1 base, leaving 11 bases of the junction unmatched. The CDR3 reads CASSQGPQDRGTQYF. CDR3 nucleotide sequence: TGTGCCAGCAGCCAAGGACCCCAGGACAGGGGAACTCAGTACTTC.

This clonotype was seen ten or more times. V and J are TRBV29-1 and TRBJ2-3; no definite D call. V was shortened by 1 base and J by 1 base, with 9 bases between the two germline ends. CDR1 is SQVTM and CDR2 is ANQGSEA in the germline V gene. The CDR3 is made up of 14 amino acids. The CDR3 DNA follows: TGCAGCGTTGAAGGGCTTGAGGGCACAGATACGCAGTATTTT. This codes for CSVEGLEGTDTQYF.

This clonotype was observed at least ten times. The rearrangement links TRBV4-2 to TRBJ1-4; D remains ambiguous. The CDR3 contains 15 residues. V lost 4 bases and J 8 bases, leaving 17 bases between the germline ends. CDR1 and CDR2 (germline): LGHNA, YNFKEQ. The CDR3 nucleotides are TGTGCCAGCAGCCGGACGGCGGCAGTTCGGGAAAAACTGTTTTTT. Translating gives CASSRTAAVREKLFF.

This clonotype was counted ten times or more. The rearrangement joins TRBV6-2 or TRBV6-3 to TRBJ2-1; 13 positions agree with TRBD2. Germline CDR1 and CDR2: MNHEY and SVGEGT. The CDR3 extends over 18 amino acids. With V trimmed by 3 bases and J by 6 bases, 11 bases remained unmatched. This CDR3 is CASSYKELLAGGANEQFF. CDR3 in DNA: TGTGCCAGCAGTTATAAGGAGCTACTAGCGGGGGGGGCCAATGAGCAGTTCTTC.

This clonotype was observed at least ten times. The J gene is TRBJ2-2, the V gene TRBV29-1; D remains unclear. CDR1 SQVTM and CDR2 ANQGSEA come from the germline V gene. The CDR3 loop spans 14 amino acids. Trimming pared 4 bases from V and 0 bases from J, leaving 9 bases between. The CDR3 protein is CSVGENANTGELFF. The CDR3 DNA sequence: TGCAGCGTTGGCGAGAACGCGAACACCGGGGAGCTGTTTTTT.

The sample holds a few counts of this clonotype. The chain links TRBV3-1 to TRBJ2-3; 14 bases match TRBD2. The J segment lost 8 bases and the V segment lost 3 bases, leaving 10 bases of the junction unmatched. The CDR3 length is 17 residues. Germline loops: CDR1 LGHDT, CDR2 YNNKEL (reference sequence). The CDR3 is CASSQAGTSGGEATQYF. DNA for the CDR3: TGTGCCAGCAGCCAGGCCGGGACTAGCGGGGGTGAGGCTACGCAGTATTTT.

This clonotype was counted a few times. The rearrangement links TRBV7-6 to TRBJ2-1; 9 bases fit TRBD2. The CDR3 runs to 15 residues. The trim removed 8 bases at V and 9 bases at J, leaving 14 bases unmatched. From germline, CDR1 is SGHVS and CDR2 FNYEAQ. The CDR3 loop is CASRISGGLSGEQFF. CDR3 bases: TGTGCCAGCCGCATTAGCGGGGGCCTATCCGGTGAGCAGTTCTTC.

Only a few counts were recorded for this clonotype. J is TRBJ2-7 and V is TRBV20-1; D unclear. Trimming cost V 0 bases and J 2 bases, with 8 bases left between them. The germline CDR1 and CDR2 sequences are DFQATT and SNEGSKA (reference sequence). CDR3 length: 13 residues. The CDR3 region has the DNA TGCAGTGCTAGAGATTGGCAGACCTACGAGCAGTACTTC. It codes for CSARDWQTYEQYF.

This clonotype turned up a few times. This chain joins TRBV14 and TRBJ2-5; D gene unclear. The germline V and J ends were trimmed by 0 bases and 7 bases, with 6 bases remaining between them. CDR1 and CDR2 from the germline V gene are SGHDN and FVKESK. The CDR3 runs to 12 residues. This CDR3 is CASSQDLSTQYF. DNA of the CDR3: TGTGCCAGCAGCCAAGATTTGTCGACCCAGTACTTC.

A few counts support this clonotype. V usage is TRBV21-1 and J usage is TRBJ2-7; the D call TRBD1 from the table was never checked on the DNA. TRBV21-1 is annotated as a pseudogene. The CDR3 consists of 16 residues. The CDR3 reads CASSKANRGDSYEQYV. In DNA form, the CDR3 reads TGTGCCAGCAGCAAAGCCAACAGGGGAGACTCCTACGAGCAGTACGTC.

This clonotype was observed a few times. This chain links TRBV20-1 with TRBJ2-2, with 14 bases matching TRBD2. V lost 6 bases and J lost 6; bases outside the gene matches: 3. Germline V gives CDR1 DFQATT, CDR2 SNEGSKA (reference sequence). The CDR3 is made up of 14 amino acids. CDR3 nucleotide sequence: TGCAGTGCGCGGACTAGCGGGGGGTCCGGGGAGCTGTTTTTT. Translated: CSARTSGGSGELFF.

The table lists this clonotype with a few counts. This sequence joins TRBV24-1 and TRBJ1-2, with 9 bases identical to TRBD1. This CDR3 region has 14 residues. J lost 8 bases, V lost 6 bases, and 9 bases had no gene match. Per germline, CDR1 KGHDR and CDR2 SFDVKD. The CDR3 DNA reads TGTGCCACCAGTCACCGGGACAGGGAGTTAGGCTACACCTTC. Protein: CATSHRDRELGYTF.

This clonotype showed up just a few times. This rearrangement joins TRBV12-3 or TRBV12-4 to TRBJ2-1; D is ambiguous. With 1 base removed from V and 0 bases from J, the gap between germline ends came to 7 bases. The CDR3 runs to 15 residues. CDR3 region: CASSLEPSSYNEQFF. Written as DNA, the CDR3 is TGTGCCAGCAGTTTAGAGCCGAGCTCCTACAATGAGCAGTTCTTC.

This clonotype appeared a few times. The V gene is TRBV7-2, the J gene TRBJ2-3; D gene ambiguous. V shed 2 bases and J shed 5 bases, with 8 bases lying between them. The germline gives CDR1 SGHTA, CDR2 FQGNSA. This CDR3 spans 13 amino acids. CDR3 coding DNA: TGTGCCAGCAGCTTAACATTCGGAGATACGCAGTATTTT. Translated: CASSLTFGDTQYF.

About this clonotype: A junction boundary mismatches the germline segment, possibly from a read error. The J gene is TRBJ1-6, the V gene TRBV20-1; D is uncertain. This CDR3 is built from 16 residues. The germline V gene encodes CDR1 DFQATT and CDR2 SNEGSKA (reference sequence). This CDR3 is CSARDPPWNDNLPLHF. In DNA, the CDR3 is TGCAGTGCTAGAGATCCCCCATGGAACGATAATTTACCCCTCCACTTT.

There are a few counts of this clonotype. This rearrangement joins TRBV18 to TRBJ1-4; D is possibly TRBD1 (5 bases). Germline V gives CDR1 KGHSH, CDR2 LQKENI. Trimming cost V 0 bases and J 8 bases, with 13 bases left between them. The CDR3 is made up of 15 amino acids. CDR3 in DNA: TGTGCCAGCTCACCACCGGGCAGGGTACGCGAAAAACTGTTTTTT. Amino acid sequence: CASSPPGRVREKLFF.

The V call is TRBV12-3 or TRBV12-4, the J call TRBJ2-3; TRBD2 matches at 9 bases. The CDR3 extends over 14 amino acids. After removal of 1 base from V and 6 bases from J, the junction contained 2 bases not matched to a gene. DNA for the CDR3: TGTGCCAGCAGTTTAGGCGGGGGGGCTGATACGCAGTATTTT. This sequence encodes CASSLGGGADTQYF.

The V and J genes are TRBV5-5 and TRBJ1-1, with D perhaps matching TRBD1 (6 bases). V lost 5 bases and J 7 bases, leaving 27 bases between the germline ends. The germline V gene encodes CDR1 SGHKS and CDR2 YYEKEE (reference sequence). This CDR3 is built from 17 residues. The CDR3 bases are TGTGCCAGCAGTCCTGGACAGATTATACTCCGCCGGGATGAAGCTTTCTTT. It specifies CASSPGQIILRRDEAFF.

CDR3 sequence reads: CASGLNTNEQYV. CDR3 DNA: TGTGCTAGTGGTTTAAACACCAACGAGCAGTACGTC. The chain links TRBV12-5 to TRBJ2-7; D remains unclear. Germline V CDR1 and CDR2: LGHNT, FRNRAP. This CDR3 is built from 12 residues. Trimming stripped 3 bases from V and 5 bases from J, with 8 bases between.

The chain is built from TRBV3-1 and TRBJ2-6; 10 bases map to TRBD2. The CDR3 extends over 17 amino acids. Trimming at V came to 4 bases and at J to 0 bases, leaving 3 bases not matched to a gene. The V gene's germline CDR1 is LGHDT and CDR2 YNNKEL (reference sequence). As DNA, the CDR3 is TGTGCCAGCAGCCCGCGACTAGCGGGCTCTGGGGCCAACGTCCTGACTTTC. It yields the protein CASSPRLAGSGANVLTF.

The table lists this clonotype with many counts. This chain uses TRBV10-3 with TRBJ1-1, with D possibly TRBD1 on 6 matching bases. Germline CDR1 ENHRY, CDR2 SYGVKD. Between the trimmed V and J ends, which lost 6 bases and 2 bases, there was a span of 13 bases. This CDR3 has 14 residues. This CDR3 is CAIRPRDINTEAFF. CDR3 coding DNA: TGTGCCATCAGGCCCCGGGACATCAACACTGAAGCTTTCTTT.

This clonotype has more than one count but fewer than ten. The V and J genes are TRBV5-1 and TRBJ2-3; D may be TRBD2 (5 bases). Germline assignment: CDR1 SGHRS and CDR2 YFSETQ. This CDR3 spans 16 amino acids. Trimming stripped 5 bases from V and 0 bases from J, with 16 bases between. CDR3 nucleotides: TGCGCCAGCAGACATAGCGTCCGGGCTAGCACAGATACGCAGTATTTT. Translation: CASRHSVRASTDTQYF.

This clonotype was observed a few times. The V gene is TRBV10-3, the J gene TRBJ2-5, with D tentatively TRBD1 (5 bases). CDR1 is ENHRY, CDR2 SYGVKD, per germline. V was cut by 6 bases and J by 2 bases, with 10 bases left in between. This CDR3 region has 13 residues. CDR3 amino acids: CAIRRTGQETQYF. In DNA form, the CDR3 reads TGTGCCATCAGACGCACAGGTCAAGAGACCCAGTACTTC.